This T cell receptor beta chain was obtained from a study of shared clonotypes between healthy human individuals. Study-level points and caveats: Sampling involved blood alone; tissue repertoires likely differ.

With respect to this clone: Its antigen is undetermined.

Repertoires were generated with immunoSEQ multiplex PCR, while TCRdb's copy carries only in-frame clones and drops some. This sample has 1.4 million to 1.5 million clones, with roughly 96% found just once. Germline V gene data show CDR1 as KGHSH and CDR2 as LQKENI. After removal of 7 bases from V and 3 bases from J, the junction contained 16 bases not matched to a gene. CDR3 length: 18 residues. This clonotype originated in a man aged 30 to 45 in good health. This rearrangement joins TRBV18 to TRBJ1-5, with TRBD1 identical over 9 bases. Sequenced: naive CD4+ T cells sorted from blood. Specified subset: CD45RA+ positively selected. The CDR3, as DNA: TGTGCCAGCTGGTCGGGGACAGGGACAGGGAGAGACAATCAGCCCCAGCATTTT. This codes for CASWSGTGTGRDNQPQHF. The variable domain in full, with the rest retrieved from reference TRBV18 and TRBJ1-5, is NAGVMQNPRHLVRRRGQEARLRCSPMKGHSHVYWYRQLPEEGLKFMVYLQKENIIDESGMPKERFSAEFPKEGPSILRIQQVVRGDSAAYFCASWSGTGTGRDNQPQHFGDGTRLSIL.